This TCR beta chain came from a study of PD-L1 blockade in urothelial cancer. V was pared by 3 bases and J by 0 bases, with 9 bases between. There are 15 residues in the CDR3. The V gene's germline CDR1 is MNHNS and CDR2 SASEGT. Time point meaning: peripheral blood 6 weeks after treatment start. Sequenced by immunoSEQ multiplex PCR; TCRdb stores in-frame clones only, minus some. The sample lists around 110,000 clones, more than 85% occurring once. The material sequenced was PBMCs, taken around atezolizumab (anti-PD-L1) treatment. V is TRBV6-1 and J is TRBJ1-3, with a weak D call TRBD1 (5 bases). The receptor was derived from a man in his sixties with urothelial cancer. CDR3 loop: CASSDVGLSGNTIYF. The CDR3 region has the DNA TGTGCCAGCAGTGACGTGGGGCTCTCTGGAAACACCATATATTTT.